The 23 T cell receptor beta chains in this list originate from one sample, sequenced in a study of T cell responses to AZD1222 COVID-19 vaccine. Only in-frame clones appear in the TCRdb table, and some are missing; sequencing was by immunoSEQ multiplex PCR. The sample shows 70,000 to 85,000 clones, about four fifths of them seen only once. This specimen was peripheral blood, taken 28 days after the second AZD1222 dose. The receptors originated from an adult who received the AZD1222 COVID-19 vaccine.

The chain uses TRBV28 and TRBJ2-2; 7 bases are a match to TRBD1. The CDR3 totals 14 residues. With 8 bases clipped from V and 6 bases from J, the junction kept 9 bases outside the gene matches. From germline, CDR1 is MDHEN and CDR2 SYDVKM. The CDR3 protein is CASDRQGRAGELFF. In DNA form, the CDR3 reads TGTGCCAGCGACCGACAGGGTAGGGCCGGGGAGCTGTTTTTT.

The genes are TRBV7-2 and TRBJ2-7; TRBD1 aligns across 7 bases. The CDR3 length is 17 residues. V shed 0 bases and J 2 bases; nucleotides not matched to a gene: 10. CDR1 and CDR2 (germline): SGHTA, FQGNSA. The DNA for the CDR3 is TGTGCCAGCAGCTTAGCGAGCCGGGACAGAACTCCCTACGAGCAGTACTTC. This gives the protein CASSLASRDRTPYEQYF.

The chain carries TRBV2 and TRBJ2-3; no clear D gene. The CDR3 sequence is 14 residues long. V was trimmed by 6 bases and J by 2 bases, leaving 12 bases between them. Germline CDR1 reads SNHLY; CDR2 reads FYNNEI. CDR3 protein: CASRLELDTDTQYF. The CDR3 DNA reads TGTGCCAGCAGACTCGAGCTGGACACAGATACGCAGTATTTT.

This clone occurred once. The V and J genes are TRBV6-5 and TRBJ2-2; D ambiguous. The germline V and J ends were trimmed by 6 bases and 1 base, with 9 bases remaining between them. The CDR3 length is 14 residues. CDR1 is MNHEY and CDR2 is SVGAGI in the germline V gene. The CDR3 region is CASSRGRNTGELFF. In DNA form, the CDR3 reads TGTGCCAGCAGCCGAGGAAGGAACACCGGGGAGCTGTTTTTT.

The chain links TRBV30 to TRBJ1-2; D not resolved. CDR3 length: 12 residues. Germline V gene data show CDR1 as GTSNPN and CDR2 as SVGIG (reference sequence). V dropped 0 bases and J dropped 4 bases, with 6 bases sitting between them. CDR3 amino acids: CAWSVQTYGYTF. CDR3 sequence (DNA): TGTGCCTGGAGTGTACAAACCTATGGCTACACCTTC.

This clone has only a few counts. V usage is TRBV7-8 and J usage is TRBJ1-1; D not resolved. The CDR3 spans 14 residues. Trimming removed 1 base at V and 1 base at J, with 7 bases between. Germline V gene lookup returns CDR1 SGHVS and CDR2 FQNEAQ. Here the CDR3 reads CASSLVSGNTEAFF. Here the CDR3 DNA reads TGTGCCAGCAGCTTAGTGAGTGGGAACACTGAAGCTTTCTTT.

V is TRBV9 and J is TRBJ2-5, with D perhaps TRBD2 (5 bases). Trimming left V 0 bases short and J 7 bases short, with 7 bases between. This CDR3 comprises 12 residues. Germline values: CDR1 SGDLS, CDR2 YYNGEE. The CDR3 bases are TGTGCCAGCAGCGTAGTTGGAGGGACCCAGTACTTC. Translation gives CASSVVGGTQYF.

This clone came up a few times. The V call is TRBV4-1, the J call TRBJ1-5, with D unresolved. CDR1 MGHRA and CDR2 YSYEKL come from the germline V gene. Trimming cost V 1 base and J 0 bases, with 16 bases left between them. The CDR3 extends over 18 amino acids. DNA of the CDR3: TGCGCCAGCAGCCAAGGCCCGACGGCAGCTCCTAGCAATCAGCCCCAGCATTTT. This translates into CASSQGPTAAPSNQPQHF.

The chain links TRBV14 to TRBJ1-4, with D maybe TRBD1 (6 bases). The CDR3 contains 19 residues. Germline CDR1 reads SGHDN; CDR2 reads FVKESK. The V and J ends lost 1 base and 3 bases respectively, with 21 bases between them. CDR3 in amino acids: CASSQGRKGRTAPNEKLFF. The CDR3 region has the DNA TGTGCCAGCAGCCAAGGAAGAAAGGGGCGGACAGCCCCTAATGAAAAACTGTTTTTT.

This clone turned up a few times. This sequence joins TRBV6-5 and TRBJ2-1; no reliable D call. Trimming pared 5 bases from V and 8 bases from J, leaving 16 bases between. Germline assignment: CDR1 MNHEY and CDR2 SVGAGI. The CDR3 has 14 amino acids. The CDR3 DNA follows: TGTGCCAGCAGTCACGACGGGCCTAGGGATGAGCAGTTCTTC. Translation: CASSHDGPRDEQFF.

V gene TRBV10-2 combines with J gene TRBJ1-6, with D possibly matching TRBD1 (6 bases). V was pared by 8 bases and J by 7 bases, with 21 bases between. This CDR3 is 16 amino acids long. Germline CDR1 reads WSHSY; CDR2 reads SAAADI. In nucleotides, the CDR3 is TGCGCCAGCGGCCGGGACCTCGACAGGCCGAATTCACCCCTCCACTTT. As protein: CASGRDLDRPNSPLHF.

In its sample, this clone was seen once. The chain carries TRBV3-1 (or the pseudogene TRBV3-2) and TRBJ2-5; D is possibly TRBD1 or TRBD2 (5 bases each). V was cut by 7 bases and J by 4 bases, with 13 bases left in between. Germline-derived CDR1 and CDR2 are LGHDT and YNNKEL (reference sequence). This CDR3 contains 13 residues. CDR3 nucleotides: TGTGCCAGCACCTCGGGGCGGTTAGAGACCCAGTACTTC. Protein sequence: CASTSGRLETQYF.

The rearrangement uses TRBV9 and TRBJ2-2, with 9 bases aligning to TRBD2. The length of the CDR3 is 15 residues. The germline V gene has CDR1 SGDLS and CDR2 YYNGEE. The trim removed 0 bases at V and 3 bases at J, leaving 0 bases unmatched. The CDR3 here is CASSVGTSDTGELFF. The CDR3 DNA follows: TGTGCCAGCAGCGTAGGGACTAGCGACACCGGGGAGCTGTTTTTT.

V gene TRBV9 combines with J gene TRBJ2-7; TRBD1 aligns across 7 bases. Looked up from germline, CDR1 is SGDLS and CDR2 is YYNGEE. This CDR3 has 13 amino acids. V lost 4 bases, J lost 2 bases, and 3 bases stayed unmatched. The CDR3 protein is CASSPQGPYEQYF. DNA for the CDR3: TGTGCCAGCAGCCCACAGGGGCCCTACGAGCAGTACTTC.

This chain connects TRBV9 to TRBJ1-3, with TRBD1 identical over 7 bases. The CDR3 runs 17 residues. Germline CDR1 reads SGDLS; CDR2 reads YYNGEE. Germline trimming cut 1 base from V and 0 bases from J; bases unmatched to any gene: 7. In nucleotides, the CDR3 is TGTGCCAGCAGCGTACGGACAGGAAAGAGCTCTGGAAACACCATATATTTT. Residues: CASSVRTGKSSGNTIYF.

V gene TRBV19 combines with J gene TRBJ2-2; D remains ambiguous. The CDR3 length is 14 residues. Deletions cut 7 bases from V and 0 bases from J, with 9 bases between. CDR1 LNHDA and CDR2 SQIVND come from the germline V gene (reference sequence). The DNA for the CDR3 is TGTGCCAGTACCGACTTCGCGAACACCGGGGAGCTGTTTTTT. Its translation is CASTDFANTGELFF.

CDR3 nucleotides: TGTGCCAGCAGACACTGGGACAGGCCCGCAGATACGCAGTATTTT. Its translation is CASRHWDRPADTQYF. The chain is built from TRBV3-1 (or the pseudogene TRBV3-2) and TRBJ2-3, with TRBD1 identical over 8 bases. The V gene's germline CDR1 is LGHDT and CDR2 YNNKEL (reference sequence). This CDR3 comprises 15 residues. The J segment lost 4 bases and the V segment lost 6 bases, leaving 9 bases of the junction unmatched.

J is TRBJ1-4 and V is TRBV30; D perhaps matches TRBD1 (6 bases). V lost 2 bases and J lost 7, with 14 bases in between. The CDR3 sequence is 14 residues long. Germline lookup yields CDR1 GTSNPN and CDR2 SVGIG (reference sequence). The CDR3 coding sequence is TGTGCCTGGAGTCCAGGACAGTATGGTGAAAAACTGTTTTTT. It translates to CAWSPGQYGEKLFF.

The DNA of the CDR3 is TGTGCCAGCAGTTTAAAATACGAGCAGTACTTC. This sequence encodes CASSLKYEQYF. The V and J genes are TRBV28 and TRBJ2-7; D unresolved. The length of the CDR3 is 11 residues. The V end lost 2 bases, the J end lost 4 bases, and 3 bases lay between the germline ends. Germline V gene lookup returns CDR1 MDHEN and CDR2 SYDVKM.

This clone was observed a single time. The chain recombines TRBV6-2 or TRBV6-3 with TRBJ2-2; D gene unclear. CDR1 and CDR2 from the germline V gene are MNHEY and SVGEGT. The V and J ends lost 0 bases and 0 bases respectively, with 8 bases between them. This CDR3 has 16 amino acids. DNA for the CDR3: TGTGCCAGCAGTTACTCAAGGCGGACGAACACCGGGGAGCTGTTTTTT. It specifies CASSYSRRTNTGELFF.

This clone was observed a handful of times. The rearrangement uses TRBV29-1 and TRBJ1-1, with a possible D match to TRBD1 (5 bases). Germline V lookup: CDR1 SQVTM, CDR2 ANQGSEA. The CDR3 sequence is 13 residues long. V gave up 4 bases and J gave up 1 base, with 10 bases separating them. The CDR3 reads CSVVGGANTEAFF. The CDR3 DNA follows: TGCAGCGTTGTAGGAGGGGCGAACACTGAAGCTTTCTTT.

The chain has TRBV4-1 and TRBJ1-2; the D gene is possibly TRBD1 (6 bases). CDR3 length equals 14 residues. Germline V lookup: CDR1 MGHRA, CDR2 YSYEKL. Trimming left V 0 bases short and J 5 bases short, with 10 bases between. The chain's CDR3 is CASSQERGKYGYTF. CDR3 nucleotide sequence: TGCGCCAGCAGCCAAGAAAGGGGGAAGTATGGCTACACCTTC.

This chain connects TRBV5-1 to TRBJ1-3, with a weak D call TRBD1 (5 bases). Trimming removed 2 bases at V and 4 bases at J, with 16 bases between. The CDR3 runs to 16 residues. CDR1 is SGHRS and CDR2 is YFSETQ in the germline V gene. CDR3 amino acids: CASSFGQGSSGNTIYF. CDR3 DNA: TGCGCCAGCAGCTTCGGGCAGGGATCATCCGGAAACACCATATATTTT.